This record concerns one T cell receptor beta chain sequence. Its target is unknown. The sample is drawn from a study of cytomegalovirus exposure and HLA in healthy donors. As for the study in general: In a previous analysis, 110 million or so unique TCR beta sequences were found from 150 million to 200 million T cells.

Amplification used 60 Vbeta primers and 13 Jbeta primers. Some clones are missing from TCRdb's copy, which holds only in-frame ones; the method was immunoSEQ multiplex PCR. The top ten clones hold under 8% of a sample with about 36,000 clones, 60% to 80% of them seen once. CDR3 length equals 16 residues. The V and J ends lost 3 bases and 2 bases respectively, with 19 bases between them. Per the germline V gene, CDR1 is SQVTM and CDR2 is ANQGSEA. Regarding the study as a whole: Immune exposure information available was restricted to CMV serostatus.

The rearrangement uses TRBV29-1 and TRBJ1-2; weak D call: TRBD1 (6 bases). Sequenced sample: PBMCs. This sequence originates from a man younger than 40 in good health and CMV-seronegative. The CDR3 is CSVDIQGRGGNYGYTF. CDR3 nucleotide sequence: TGCAGCGTTGATATACAGGGACGCGGGGGAAACTATGGCTACACCTTC.